This TCR beta chain came from a study of early T cells in non-severe SARS-CoV-2 infection (dated by TCRdb to 2020 to 2023). The study in broad terms: TCR sequencing used bulk RNA from unsorted whole blood, so alpha and beta chains could not be paired.

CDR3 length: 16 amino acids, cysteine to phenylalanine. CDR3 DNA only is kept here, 48 bases in frame from base 1. Deletion took 4 bases off V and 0 bases off J, with a span of 14 bases between the germline ends. The germline V gene (reference sequence) sets CDR1 to LGHDT and CDR2 to YNNKEL. Overall results and qualifications from the work: VDJdb matching was skewed toward anti-spike CD8 responses, so virus-specific expansions were likely underestimated and private and CD4 specificities were missed.

Set within a cohort of healthcare workers in London, UK, this nested case-control study involved weekly PCR testing of nasopharyngeal swabs along with blood sampling. Healthcare workers were recruited between 23 and 31 March 2020, during the week of the UK lockdown, and were followed weekly for up to about 15 weeks. About this clonotype itself: The antigen it binds to is not known. No base quality values were provided; no much bigger clone lies one nucleotide off.

Library construction relied on 5' RACE. The instrument given in TCRdb is NextSeq 500. The TCR library protocol attached unique molecular identifiers to individual cDNA molecules to correct for sequencing error and PCR bias. Both TCR alpha and beta chains were sequenced, and tight co-correlation was observed between alpha and beta sequence abundances in each sample. Per the original workflow: Decombinator V4 was used to annotate the V gene, J gene and CDR3 of the TCR sequences. TCRs were defined as expanded if a significant change between any two time points was detected under a Poisson model with p below 0.0001. Abundances of TCRs were expressed as counts per million after normalisation to the total number of TCRs sequenced in each sample. TRAV1-2 paired with TRAJ12, TRAJ20 or TRAJ33 defined MAIT TCRs, while TRAV10 paired with TRAJ18 defined iNKT TCRs. VDJdb, accessed 1 November 2021, was searched for CMV, EBV and SARS-CoV-2 annotated TCRs, excluding TCRs annotated for multiple antigens. The public sequencing data were trimmed at Q25 with fastp and processed into clonotypes with MiXCR by TCRdb, which kept only in-frame beta chains. Rows matching on CDR3 protein sequence are summarized as one entry with the most common DNA and genes. TCRdb, not the original authors, processed these V and J calls. This sample gives approximately 39,000 distinct CDR3 sequences in total; roughly 5% of them show up just once. Together, the top ten hold 15% to 20% of the sample.

The chain was built from TRBV3-1 and TRBJ2-3; the D segment cannot be called with confidence. The sequenced sample consisted of whole blood. This TCR came from an adult who was a healthcare worker with PCR-confirmed SARS-CoV-2 infection or an uninfected control (not recorded which). The CDR3 reads CASSPNSWASTDTQYF. DNA sequence: TGTGCCAGCAGCCCAAATTCGTGGGCTAGCACAGATACGCAGTATTTT.